Here is one T cell receptor (beta chain) with its context. What it binds is not known. Treatment here: oral pan-JAK inhibitor, 5-10 mg twice daily. The sequencing template was cDNA reverse transcribed from extracted RNA. Sequencing used immunoSEQ multiplex PCR; TCRdb keeps in-frame clones, though not all of them. Found here are about 290,000 clones, 55% to 75% of them singletons; the top ten hold roughly 1.8%. These data belong to a study of CD8+ T cells in alopecia areata. Study summary: Those patients who were treated received oral tofacitinib, which was given at 5 to 10 mg twice daily for moderate-to-severe alopecia areata. Study-wide results and limits: Especially in alopecia totalis/universalis, lesional scalp showed greater clonality than normal scalp did.

The CDR3 covers 12 residues. The germline V gene has CDR1 SQVTM and CDR2 ANQGSEA. Losses at the gene ends were 5 bases for V and 7 bases for J; bases not matched to a gene: 5. The starting material was CD4+ T cells sorted from blood, obtained at week 24, from a patient treated with tofacitinib. J is TRBJ1-5 and V is TRBV29-1; 7 bases match TRBD1. This TCR was recovered from a human donor with alopecia areata. The CDR3 nucleotides are TGCAGCGTTCGTACAGGGGACCAGCCCCAGCATTTT. It is translated as CSVRTGDQPQHF.